The source of this T cell receptor beta chain is a study of blood T cell repertoires in COVID-19. The data were produced by immunoSEQ multiplex PCR, yet TCRdb's version contains in-frame clones alone and is incomplete. The top ten hold under 3% of the sample, which has 200,000 to 300,000 clones, around 92% seen once. The sequencing sample was made of peripheral blood. The receptor was isolated from a person aged 18-30 years with COVID-19, enrolled during active disease.

The CDR3, as DNA: TGTGCCAGCAGCCAAGATTCCCCCCTAGCGGGAATCAATGAGCAGTTCTTC. Its translation is CASSQDSPLAGINEQFF. The chain joins TRBV3-1 (or the pseudogene TRBV3-2) to TRBJ2-1; 9 positions match TRBD2. V trimming: 0 bases; J trimming: 6 bases; junction bases outside the gene matches: 9. The V gene's germline CDR1 is LGHDT and CDR2 YNNKEL (reference sequence). The CDR3 sequence is 17 residues long.